A selection of T cell receptor beta chains follows, all from one sample in a study of T-cell memory formation after mild COVID-19. One entry per CDR3 protein results from TCRdb running MiXCR on the 5' RACE reads. The table includes 150,000 to 200,000 distinct CDR3 sequences, 13% to 15% detected once. The sample was PBMCs or a T cell subset sorted from them (not recorded which). The receptors come from an adult woman who had mild COVID-19 (a few samples of this study predate the infection). Cell type and time point are not known. CDR3s include the opening cysteine and the closing phenylalanine or tryptophan. The D gene is left open where the match is weak. Clone size appears in some rows only: once, few, many, or a class for an expanded clone.

TRBV21-1	-	TRBJ2-3	few	CASSKGGDTQYF	TGTGCCAGCAGCAAAGGGGGAGATACGCAGTATTTT
TRBV12-3/TRBV12-4	-	TRBJ1-1	-	CASSLSSRHMNTEAFF	TGTGCCAGCAGTTTGAGCTCACGACACATGAACACTGAAGCTTTCTTT
TRBV9	-	TRBJ2-5	many	CASSADRGETQYF	TGTGCCAGCAGCGCCGACCGGGGGGAGACCCAGTACTTC
TRBV6-5	-	TRBJ2-1	-	CASRRGPSYNEQFF	TGTGCCAGCCGTCGGGGCCCCTCCTACAATGAGCAGTTCTTC
TRBV6-1	-	TRBJ1-1	few	CASSEFIWVITNTEAFF	TGTGCCAGCAGTGAATTCATTTGGGTGATAACCAACACTGAAGCTTTCTTT
TRBV24-1	-	TRBJ2-1	many	CATRDSWGVYNEQFF	TGTGCCACCAGGGATTCTTGGGGGGTCTACAATGAGCAGTTCTTC
TRBV15	-	TRBJ2-5	-	CATSRELGYQETQYF	TGTGCCACCAGCAGAGAATTAGGGTACCAAGAGACCCAGTACTTC
TRBV12-3/TRBV12-4	TRBD1	TRBJ2-6	few	CASKDAGTGDLSGANVLTF	TGTGCCAGCAAAGACGCCGGGACAGGGGACCTCTCTGGGGCCAACGTCCTGACTTTC
TRBV20-1	-	TRBJ1-5	-	CSAREGDQPQHF	TGCAGTGCTAGAGAGGGAGATCAGCCCCAGCATTTT
TRBV12-3/TRBV12-4	-	TRBJ2-7	-	CASSPAGIRDVVYEQYF	TGTGCCAGCAGTCCAGCAGGGATCCGGGACGTTGTCTACGAGCAGTACTTC
TRBV6-4	-	TRBJ2-3	few	CASSLRPAGTDTQYF	TGTGCCAGCAGTCTTCGCCCGGCAGGTACAGATACGCAGTATTTT
TRBV7-3	TRBD2	TRBJ2-1	-	CASSMAGGPNEQFF	TGTGCCAGCAGCATGGCGGGAGGGCCCAATGAGCAGTTCTTC
TRBV6-5	-	TRBJ2-1	few	CASSYSLPEQDPGEQFF	TGTGCCAGCAGTTACTCGTTGCCGGAACAGGACCCCGGTGAGCAGTTCTTC
TRBV4-1	TRBD2	TRBJ2-7	-	CASSQDAQGLAGTIGSYEQYF	TGCGCCAGCAGCCAAGATGCACAGGGACTAGCGGGGACGATAGGTTCCTACGAGCAGTACTTC
TRBV27	TRBD1	TRBJ1-5	few	CASHRDRGFRNQPQHF	TGTGCCAGTCACCGGGACAGGGGGTTCCGAAATCAGCCCCAGCATTTT
TRBV29-1	-	TRBJ2-7	few	CSVGSDTTYEQYF	TGCAGCGTTGGCTCGGACACCACCTACGAGCAGTACTTC
TRBV4-3	-	TRBJ2-1	-	CASSQRVRTKSPNEQFF	TGCGCCAGCAGCCAGCGGGTTAGAACCAAATCCCCCAATGAGCAGTTCTTC
TRBV5-6	-	TRBJ2-7	few	CASSFSDSYEQYF	TGTGCCAGCAGCTTTAGCGATTCCTACGAGCAGTACTTC
TRBV6-2/TRBV6-3	TRBD2	TRBJ2-1	few	CASSPETLAGGPNEQFF	TGTGCCAGCAGTCCAGAAACCCTAGCGGGAGGGCCGAATGAGCAGTTCTTC
TRBV7-9	TRBD2	TRBJ2-3	few	CASSLALASGRYTDTQYF	TGTGCCAGCAGCTTGGCCTTGGCTAGCGGGAGATATACAGATACGCAGTATTTT
TRBV6-1	-	TRBJ1-6	-	CASDRSGQRSYNSPLHF	TGTGCCAGTGATCGATCAGGACAGAGGTCCTATAATTCACCCCTCCACTTT